This entry lists 24 T cell receptor beta chains sequenced from one sample in a study of Ad26.COV2.S vaccination and SARS-CoV-2 variants. Sequencing used immunoSEQ multiplex PCR; TCRdb keeps in-frame clones, though not all of them. The sample shows around 420,000 clones, approximately 87% of them seen only once. Stated treatment: roughly 18 received Ad26.COV2.S at low or high dose, single or two shots; a few received placebo; per-sample allocation not given. Samples were taken on day 63 after the first vaccine or placebo injection. The sequenced sample was peripheral blood, obtained in a trial of Ad26.COV2.S vaccine versus placebo. The receptors here all came from a person aged 18 to 59 who received the Ad26.COV2.S COVID-19 vaccine or a placebo.

The chain couples TRBV4-1 to TRBJ1-1; D remains ambiguous. Trimming stripped 3 bases from V and 3 bases from J, with 11 bases between. CDR3 length: 14 residues. The V gene's germline CDR1 is MGHRA and CDR2 YSYEKL. DNA for the CDR3: TGCGCCAGCAGCCAGTCTCCACGGGACACTGAAGCTTTCTTT. Protein product: CASSQSPRDTEAFF.

The chain links TRBV3-1 (or the pseudogene TRBV3-2) to TRBJ2-7; possibly TRBD2 for D (5 bases). Germline V gene lookup returns CDR1 LGHDT and CDR2 YNNKEL (reference sequence). The CDR3 has 16 residues. V was pared by 0 bases and J by 0 bases, with 12 bases between. The CDR3 nucleotides read TGTGCCAGCAGCCAAGATCGGGGAATCTACTCCTACGAGCAGTACTTC. Its protein product is CASSQDRGIYSYEQYF.

The V and J genes are TRBV6-2 or TRBV6-3 and TRBJ2-1; D ambiguous. Trimming shortened V by 5 bases and J by 9 bases, and 8 bases separated the two germline ends. The CDR3 length is 11 residues. Germline V gene lookup returns CDR1 MNHEY and CDR2 SVGEGT. The chain's CDR3 is CASSRDAEQFF. Here the CDR3 DNA reads TGTGCCAGCAGTCGAGACGCTGAGCAGTTCTTC.

The chain links TRBV7-9 to TRBJ2-1; D remains unclear. CDR1 is SEHNR and CDR2 is FQNEAQ in the germline V gene (reference sequence). The CDR3 length is 16 residues. With 2 bases removed from V and 6 bases from J, the gap between germline ends came to 17 bases. DNA for the CDR3: TGTGCCAGCAGCTTACCCCCGGGTAGCCGGCTCAATGAGCAGTTCTTC. Amino acid sequence: CASSLPPGSRLNEQFF.

J is TRBJ1-1 and V is TRBV28; D call uncertain. There are 13 residues in the CDR3. Trimming cost V 4 bases and J 0 bases, with 6 bases left between them. The germline V gene has CDR1 MDHEN and CDR2 SYDVKM. CDR3 nucleotide sequence: TGTGCCAGCAGTTACCACATGAACACTGAAGCTTTCTTT. Its protein product is CASSYHMNTEAFF.

This chain connects TRBV9 to TRBJ1-1; D unclear. This CDR3 spans 14 amino acids. The V end lost 0 bases, the J end lost 0 bases, and 6 bases lay between the germline ends. Germline values: CDR1 SGDLS, CDR2 YYNGEE. The CDR3 sequence: CASSVEQLNTEAFF. The CDR3 nucleotides are TGTGCCAGCAGCGTAGAACAGCTGAACACTGAAGCTTTCTTT.

The rearrangement links TRBV30 to TRBJ2-1; no clear D gene. The CDR3 totals 14 residues. The V end lost 0 bases, the J end lost 0 bases, and 6 bases lay between the germline ends. CDR1 and CDR2 (germline): GTSNPN, SVGIG (reference sequence). As DNA, the CDR3 is TGTGCCTGGAGTGTACTATCCTCCTACAATGAGCAGTTCTTC. It codes for CAWSVLSSYNEQFF.

J is TRBJ2-2 and V is TRBV6-1, with TRBD2 identical over 10 bases. The junction had 2 bases not matched to a gene; V was cut back by 6 bases and J by 1 base. This CDR3 spans 15 amino acids. Germline V gene lookup returns CDR1 MNHNS and CDR2 SASEGT. The DNA of the CDR3 is TGTGCCAGCAGGCGACTAGCGGGGAACACCGGGGAGCTGTTTTTT. Translation gives CASRRLAGNTGELFF.

This clone has a single count. J is TRBJ1-6 and V is TRBV28; tentative D call: TRBD1 (6 bases). V lost 3 bases and J 7 bases, leaving 10 bases between the germline ends. This CDR3 is 14 amino acids long. Looked up from germline, CDR1 is MDHEN and CDR2 is SYDVKM. CDR3 in amino acids: CASSFETGNSPLHF. The CDR3 region has the DNA TGTGCCAGCAGTTTCGAGACAGGCAATTCACCCCTCCACTTT.

This clone appeared once. V gene TRBV24-1 combines with J gene TRBJ2-1, with 15 bases matching TRBD2. The CDR3 contains 16 residues. J gave up 6 bases and V 2 bases, and 1 base lay outside the gene matches. CDR1 is KGHDR and CDR2 is SFDVKD in the germline V gene. CDR3 in amino acids: CATSDWTSGGANEQFF. The CDR3 DNA follows: TGTGCCACCAGTGATTGGACTAGCGGGGGGGCCAATGAGCAGTTCTTC.

As for this clone: The same CDR3 also results from other DNA sequences found in this sample. The J gene is TRBJ1-2, the V gene TRBV5-1; no definite D call. V dropped 0 bases and J dropped 3 bases, with 6 bases sitting between them. Germline-derived CDR1 and CDR2 are SGHRS and YFSETQ. The CDR3 consists of 13 residues. This CDR3 reads CASSLARDYGYTF. CDR3 bases: TGCGCCAGCAGCTTGGCCAGAGACTATGGCTACACCTTC.

This chain joins TRBV6-2 or TRBV6-3 and TRBJ2-7; no clear D. This CDR3 region has 14 residues. In germline, CDR1 is MNHEY, CDR2 SVGEGT. Trimming shortened V by 5 bases and J by 0 bases, and 11 bases separated the two germline ends. CDR3 sequence: CASSPLPTSYEQYF. CDR3 nucleotide sequence: TGTGCCAGCAGTCCCCTCCCCACCTCCTACGAGCAGTACTTC.

The chain recombines TRBV6-6 with TRBJ2-1; D unresolved. This CDR3 is 12 amino acids long. V lost 11 bases and J lost 5, with 13 bases in between. Per germline, CDR1 MNHNY and CDR2 SVGAGI (reference sequence). CDR3 protein: CARIPQDNEQFF. The CDR3 nucleotides read TGTGCCCGGATTCCCCAGGACAATGAGCAGTTCTTC.

The rearrangement joins TRBV5-1 to TRBJ2-5; 9 bases are a match to TRBD2. The CDR3 is made up of 16 amino acids. Per the germline V gene, CDR1 is SGHRS and CDR2 is YFSETQ. The V gene end was trimmed by 4 bases and the J gene end by 9 bases; junction bases not matched to a gene: 16. CDR3: CASSPGGGRGGKAQYF. The DNA for the CDR3 is TGCGCCAGCAGCCCGGGAGGCGGGAGGGGCGGAAAGGCCCAGTACTTC.

On this clone: The junction does not match germline at one end; this may be a read error. The rearrangement uses TRBV28 and TRBJ1-4; TRBD1 might be the D (5 bases). CDR3 size: 12 residues. Per germline, CDR1 MDHEN and CDR2 SYDVKM. For the CDR3, the DNA is TGTGCCAGTAGTTGGAGGGGCGAAAAACTGTTTTTT. It encodes CASSWRGEKLFF.

This clone showed up just once. The V call is TRBV4-3, the J call TRBJ2-1, with TRBD1 identical over 9 bases. V trimming: 3 bases; J trimming: 8 bases; junction bases outside the gene matches: 8. Germline-derived CDR1 and CDR2 are LGHNA and YSLEER. The CDR3 loop spans 15 amino acids. DNA for the CDR3: TGCGCCAGCAGCCACGGGGACAGGGAGGAGGATGAGCAGTTCTTC. Translation gives CASSHGDREEDEQFF.

The CDR3 DNA is TGTGCCTGGAAACTCTCGGGGGCGAAGTACCAAGAGACCCAGTACTTC. This translates into CAWKLSGAKYQETQYF. J is TRBJ2-5 and V is TRBV30; either TRBD1 or TRBD2 may supply D (6 bases each). Germline V CDR1 and CDR2: GTSNPN, SVGIG (reference sequence). This CDR3 has 16 amino acids. Trimming pared 4 bases from V and 0 bases from J, leaving 18 bases between.

The chain has TRBV7-6 and TRBJ1-3; D gene uncertain. V was cut by 5 bases and J by 0 bases, with 14 bases left in between. CDR1 and CDR2 from the germline V gene are SGHVS and FNYEAQ. CDR3 length: 16 residues. The CDR3 region is CASSRRYRNSGNTIYF. The DNA for the CDR3 is TGTGCCAGCAGCCGAAGGTATAGAAACTCTGGAAACACCATATATTTT. Full variable domain (outside the CDR3, taken from reference TRBV7-6 and TRBJ1-3): GAGVSQSPRYKVTKRGQDVALRCDPISGHVSLYWYRQALGQGPEFLTYFNYEAQQDKSGLPNDRFSAERPEGSISTLTIQRTEQRDSAMYRCASSRRYRNSGNTIYFGEGSWLTVV.

This clone was counted a single time. The chain combines TRBV30 with TRBJ1-4, with TRBD1 matching 7 bases. The CDR3 is 15 residues long. With 1 base clipped from V and 8 bases from J, the junction kept 10 bases outside the gene matches. The germline CDR1 and CDR2 sequences are GTSNPN and SVGIG (reference sequence). CDR3 residues: CAWSGRQGGGEKLFF. In DNA form, the CDR3 reads TGTGCCTGGAGTGGGCGACAGGGAGGTGGCGAAAAACTGTTTTTT.

The table lists this clone with a count of one. The chain uses TRBV7-8 and TRBJ2-2; no clear D. Trimming shortened V by 1 base and J by 1 base, and 13 bases separated the two germline ends. This CDR3 contains 17 residues. The germline V gene encodes CDR1 SGHVS and CDR2 FQNEAQ. CDR3 residues: CASSLVGSIGNTGELFF. In DNA, the CDR3 is TGTGCCAGCAGCTTAGTGGGCAGTATAGGGAACACCGGGGAGCTGTTTTTT.

The CDR3 DNA sequence: TGTGCCAGCAGCCCCCCCGGCGGGGACCGCCTCGGCGAGCAGTACTTC. Translated, it gives CASSPPGGDRLGEQYF. This chain uses TRBV5-4 with TRBJ2-7, with D perhaps TRBD2 (6 bases). In germline, CDR1 is SGHNT, CDR2 YYREEE (reference sequence). Trimming pared 4 bases from V and 6 bases from J, leaving 23 bases between. The CDR3 is made up of 16 amino acids. The whole variable domain, filled in from reference TRBV5-4 and TRBJ2-7, reads ETGVTQSPTHLIKTRGQQVTLRCSSQSGHNTVSWYQQALGQGPQFIFQYYREEENGRGNFPPRFSGLQFPNYSSELNVNALELDDSALYLCASSPPGGDRLGEQYFGPGTRLTVT.

This clone appeared a few times. V usage is TRBV18 and J usage is TRBJ1-5; D is unclear. Per the germline V gene, CDR1 is KGHSH and CDR2 is LQKENI. V lost 2 bases and J lost 4, with 6 bases in between. The CDR3 runs to 13 residues. Written as DNA, the CDR3 is TGTGCCAGCTCACCAAGAGGGAATCAGCCCCAGCATTTT. Its protein product is CASSPRGNQPQHF.

The gene calls are TRBV6-5 and TRBJ2-6; D is unclear. This CDR3 is 15 amino acids long. With 3 bases removed from V and 0 bases from J, the gap between germline ends came to 6 bases. Germline CDR1 and CDR2: MNHEY and SVGAGI. CDR3 nucleotide sequence: TGTGCCAGCAGTTATACACACTCTGGGGCCAACGTCCTGACTTTC. This gives the protein CASSYTHSGANVLTF.

The chain recombines TRBV6-1 with TRBJ2-7; D gene ambiguous. This CDR3 is built from 13 residues. Trimming cost V 2 bases and J 0 bases, with 5 bases left between them. Germline-derived CDR1 and CDR2 are MNHNS and SASEGT. The CDR3 here is CASSEPASYEQYF. In DNA form, the CDR3 reads TGTGCCAGCAGTGAACCAGCCTCCTACGAGCAGTACTTC.